This TCR beta chain was recovered during a study of beta chain features in type 1 diabetes. Central memory, naive, regulatory and stem cell-like memory CD4+ cells were sorted by CD45RO/CCR7/CD25/CD127/CD95/CD27. Purities in excess of 95% were seen in all sorted populations. Study conclusions and caveats: Type 1 diabetes patients showed fewer insertions and more deletions at VDJ junctions. TCRB CDR3s were moderately but significantly shorter in Type 1 diabetes patients in all four CD4+ subsets.

cDNA synthesis used the whole RNA isolate, giving expressed TCRB sequences. Sequencing used immunoSEQ multiplex PCR; TCRdb keeps in-frame clones, though not all of them. The sample holds fewer than 55,000 clones, less than 55% seen once. Points on this clone: Its antigen remains unidentified. At the DNA level, this CDR3 is encoded by other sequences in the same sample as well.

The sample taken for sequencing was Tregs from blood. The TCR originated in a man aged 30 to 39 with type 1 diabetes.

CDR3 in DNA: TGTGCCAGCAGTGGACAGGGAGGAACAGATACGCAGTATTTT. Amino acids: CASSGQGGTDTQYF. The chain links TRBV2 to TRBJ2-3, with TRBD1 as a possible D gene (7 bases). V was clipped by 4 bases and J by 3 bases, with 11 bases between them. The germline CDR1 and CDR2 sequences are SNHLY and FYNNEI. The CDR3 spans 14 residues.